This is a list of T cell receptor beta chains from one sample in a study of blood T cell repertoires in COVID-19. Sequenced by immunoSEQ multiplex PCR; TCRdb stores in-frame clones only, minus some. Here the sample spans roughly 200,000 clones, approximately 91% being singletons. Sequencing input: peripheral blood. The receptor source for this set is a man aged 45-65 years with COVID-19, enrolled during active disease. The CDR3 runs from the conserved cysteine through the conserved F or W. Each record gives: V gene, J gene, clone size, D gene, CDR3 DNA, CDR3 protein. D genes are given only for firm matches. The size field is filled for only some rows; it gives once, few, many or a size class.

v_gene: TRBV7-9
j_gene: TRBJ2-4
abundance: -
d_gene: TRBD2
CDR3nt: TGTGCCAGCAGCCCTCCGTGGGAGCGGGGGGGCCTAGCCAAAAACATTCAGTACTTC
CDR3aa: CASSPPWERGGLAKNIQYF

v_gene: TRBV21-1
j_gene: TRBJ1-3
abundance: -
d_gene: -
CDR3nt: TGTGCCAGCAGCAGACAGGGTACCGGCTCTGGAAACACCATATATTTT
CDR3aa: CASSRQGTGSGNTIYF

v_gene: TRBV9
j_gene: TRBJ2-1
abundance: -
d_gene: TRBD1
CDR3nt: TGTGCCAGCAGCCGACAGGGTTCTAAAGACAATGAGCAGTTCTTC
CDR3aa: CASSRQGSKDNEQFF

v_gene: TRBV29-1
j_gene: TRBJ2-4
abundance: -
d_gene: -
CDR3nt: TGCAGCGTCGCGCTATACAGGGACATTCAGTACTTC
CDR3aa: CSVALYRDIQYF

v_gene: TRBV27
j_gene: TRBJ1-5
abundance: -
d_gene: TRBD1
CDR3nt: TGTGCCAGCAGCTCCTACGGGACAGGGGACCAGCCCCAGCATTTT
CDR3aa: CASSSYGTGDQPQHF

v_gene: TRBV6-2/TRBV6-3
j_gene: TRBJ2-1
abundance: -
d_gene: -
CDR3nt: TGTGCCAGCAGCTCCGGTACGGACAGCCGATTCTACAATGAGCAGTTCTTC
CDR3aa: CASSSGTDSRFYNEQFF

v_gene: TRBV7-9
j_gene: TRBJ1-5
abundance: -
d_gene: -
CDR3nt: TGTGCCAGCAGCCGAACGGGGGGCGGGGGAAGCAATCAGCCCCAGCATTTT
CDR3aa: CASSRTGGGGSNQPQHF

v_gene: TRBV5-6
j_gene: TRBJ2-7
abundance: once
d_gene: TRBD1
CDR3nt: TGTGCCAGCAGCTTGAGACAGGGGGCTTTCCCTACTGGCGAGCAGTACTTC
CDR3aa: CASSLRQGAFPTGEQYF

v_gene: TRBV10-3
j_gene: TRBJ2-1
abundance: -
d_gene: -
CDR3nt: TGTGCCATCAGTGAGTCGGGCTTAGCGTTGAAGCAGTTCTTC
CDR3aa: CAISESGLALKQFF

v_gene: TRBV6-1
j_gene: TRBJ2-7
abundance: -
d_gene: -
CDR3nt: TGTGCCAGCAGTTCCACGCCGGGGGACGAGCAGTACTTC
CDR3aa: CASSSTPGDEQYF

v_gene: TRBV9
j_gene: TRBJ2-3
abundance: once
d_gene: -
CDR3nt: TGTGCCAGCAGCGTAGCTCCCGGGGGATGGGATACGCAGTATTTT
CDR3aa: CASSVAPGGWDTQYF

v_gene: TRBV19
j_gene: TRBJ2-1
abundance: -
d_gene: TRBD2
CDR3nt: TGTGCCAGTAGCCAAGGATGGCCTAGCGGGGGGCAAGACAATGAGCAGTTCTTC
CDR3aa: CASSQGWPSGGQDNEQFF

v_gene: TRBV5-1
j_gene: TRBJ2-4
abundance: once
d_gene: TRBD2
CDR3nt: TGCGCCAGCAGGTTGACTAGCGGGGCCGAGGGCAAAAACATTCAGTACTTC
CDR3aa: CASRLTSGAEGKNIQYF

v_gene: TRBV7-6
j_gene: TRBJ2-7
abundance: -
d_gene: TRBD1
CDR3nt: TGTGCCAGCAGCTTAGGACAGGGGGCGGGGGAGCAGTACTTC
CDR3aa: CASSLGQGAGEQYF

v_gene: TRBV27
j_gene: TRBJ1-4
abundance: -
d_gene: TRBD1
CDR3nt: TGTGCCAGCAGAACAGGGGTGGCAACTAATGAAAAACTGTTTTTT
CDR3aa: CASRTGVATNEKLFF

v_gene: TRBV19
j_gene: TRBJ2-7
abundance: few
d_gene: TRBD1
CDR3nt: TGTGCCAGTAGTACCTCCGGGACAGGATCCTACGAGCAGTACTTC
CDR3aa: CASSTSGTGSYEQYF

v_gene: TRBV9
j_gene: TRBJ1-6
abundance: -
d_gene: TRBD1
CDR3nt: TGTGCCAGCAGCCCCATTGGGACAGGAAATAATTCACCCCTCCACTTT
CDR3aa: CASSPIGTGNNSPLHF

v_gene: TRBV5-4
j_gene: TRBJ2-1
abundance: -
d_gene: -
CDR3nt: TGTGCGAGCAAAGGGGGGGCGGGGACCTACAATGAGCAGTTCTTC
CDR3aa: CASKGGAGTYNEQFF

v_gene: TRBV28
j_gene: TRBJ2-3
abundance: -
d_gene: TRBD2
CDR3nt: TGTGCCAGCACCCTTGGGGGACTAGCGGGAGGGGATACGCAGTATTTT
CDR3aa: CASTLGGLAGGDTQYF

v_gene: TRBV27
j_gene: TRBJ1-5
abundance: -
d_gene: TRBD1
CDR3nt: TGTGCCAGCAGGCCTGGGACAGGGGGCCAGCCCCAGCATTTT
CDR3aa: CASRPGTGGQPQHF

v_gene: TRBV6-5
j_gene: TRBJ2-7
abundance: -
d_gene: TRBD1
CDR3nt: TGTGCCAGCAGCCGGAGGAGACAGGGCTACGAGCAGTACTTC
CDR3aa: CASSRRRQGYEQYF

v_gene: TRBV6-5
j_gene: TRBJ2-7
abundance: -
d_gene: TRBD1
CDR3nt: TGTGCCAGCAGTACGGGACAGGGCGTCCACGAGCAGTACTTC
CDR3aa: CASSTGQGVHEQYF

v_gene: TRBV27
j_gene: TRBJ2-5
abundance: -
d_gene: -
CDR3nt: TGTGCCAGCAGTTTATATGGCAGGGGGGCAGAGACCCAGTACTTC
CDR3aa: CASSLYGRGAETQYF